This T cell receptor beta chain stems from a study of response to subunit inactivated influenza vaccine. MiXCR, applied by TCRdb to the RT-PCR reads, yields one record per CDR3 protein. The data hold approximately 500,000 distinct CDR3 sequences, with 10% to 15% observed a single time. The length of the CDR3 is 13 residues. Germline V lookup: CDR1 SQVTM, CDR2 ANQGSEA. V lost 6 bases and J lost 3; bases outside the gene matches: 2. Here the sequenced sample was PBMCs from blood, taken roughly 48 days after vaccination. This receptor was identified in a man aged 50 or older who received an inactivated influenza vaccine. The chain carries TRBV29-1 and TRBJ1-4, with 9 bases that match TRBD1. CDR3 nucleotide sequence: TGCAGCGTCCGGACAGGGGCTAATGAAAAACTGTTTTTT. This sequence encodes CSVRTGANEKLFF. The whole variable domain, filled in from reference TRBV29-1 and TRBJ1-4, reads SAVISQKPSRDICQRGTSLTIQCQVDSQVTMMFWYRQQPGQSLTLIATANQGSEATYESGFVIDKFPISRPNLTFSTLTVSNMSPEDSSIYLCSVRTGANEKLFFGSGTQLSVL.